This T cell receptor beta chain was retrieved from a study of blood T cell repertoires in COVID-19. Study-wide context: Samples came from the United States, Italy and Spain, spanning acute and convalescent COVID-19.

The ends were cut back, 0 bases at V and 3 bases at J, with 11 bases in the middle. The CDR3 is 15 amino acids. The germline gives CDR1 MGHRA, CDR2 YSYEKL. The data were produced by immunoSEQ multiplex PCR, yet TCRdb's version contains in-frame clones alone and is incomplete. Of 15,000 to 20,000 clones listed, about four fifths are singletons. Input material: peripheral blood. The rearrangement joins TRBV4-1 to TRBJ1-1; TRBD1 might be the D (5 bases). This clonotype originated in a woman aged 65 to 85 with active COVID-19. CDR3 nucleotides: TGCGCCAGCAGCCAAGATGGGGCAGCTGACACTGAAGCTTTCTTT. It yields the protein CASSQDGAADTEAFF.